The clone carrying this T cell receptor beta chain was counted a single time. Its antigen remains unidentified. The data derive from a study of CD8 T cells in Susac syndrome. Overall study findings and caveats: TCR sequencing and HLA analysis covered a relatively small number of individuals.

V shed 5 bases, J shed 0 bases, and the junction held 6 bases outside the gene matches. This CDR3 contains 17 residues. Peripheral blood CD8+ and CD4+ T cells were profiled by TCR beta sequencing. Healthy donors served as the controls. They were matched for age and sex. Reverse transcription of roughly 0.45 to 1 ug RNA was performed with random hexamers. The TCR beta CDR3 was amplified by immunoSEQ multiplex PCR across 54 Vbeta, 13 Jbeta. Using its own MiXCR run on the immunoSEQ multiplex PCR reads, TCRdb lists one record per CDR3 protein. Of some 170,000 distinct CDR3 sequences listed, 80% to 95% are singletons.

This clonotype was sampled from a human donor in good health. Material: CD4+ T cells from PBMCs. The chain uses TRBV12-3 or TRBV12-4 and TRBJ2-6; 8 nucleotides align to TRBD2. CDR3 bases: TGTGCCAGCAGTGCGGGAGGCCTGACCTCTGGGGCCAACGTCCTGACTTTC. Protein: CASSAGGLTSGANVLTF.